A selection of T cell receptor beta chains follows, all from one sample in a study of blood T cell repertoires in COVID-19. Here immunoSEQ multiplex PCR was the method, and the copy in TCRdb shows in-frame clones only, minus some. The table lists 85,000 to 120,000 clones, about four fifths of them singletons, with 9.9% in the top ten. The sequencing sample was made of peripheral blood. Source of these receptors: a man in his forties with active or convalescent COVID-19. The CDR3 runs from the conserved cysteine through the conserved F or W. Fields, in order: clone size, D gene, J gene, V gene, CDR3 protein, CDR3 DNA. A D gene is named only where the DNA matches it firmly. Size is stated for part of the rows, as once, few or many counts, or as a class when the clone is expanded.

.	.	TRBJ2-2	TRBV19	CASSIGVTTGELFF	TGTGCCAGTAGTATCGGGGTTACTACCGGGGAGCTGTTTTTT
.	.	TRBJ1-1	TRBV11-2	CASARFSGNTEAFF	TGTGCCAGCGCCCGGTTCTCTGGGAACACTGAAGCTTTCTTT
.	.	TRBJ1-3	TRBV6-2/TRBV6-3	CASSYPGALGNTIYF	TGTGCCAGCAGTTACCCTGGGGCTCTCGGAAACACCATATATTTT
.	TRBD1	TRBJ1-6	TRBV25-1	CASSERQGNNSPLHF	TGTGCCAGCAGTGAGCGACAGGGGAATAATTCACCCCTCCACTTT
.	TRBD1	TRBJ1-1	TRBV7-9	CASRGQGKGAEAFF	TGTGCCTCCCGGGGACAGGGGAAGGGAGCTGAAGCTTTCTTT
.	.	TRBJ1-6	TRBV11-3	CASSSTGNSPLHF	TGTGCCAGCAGCTCCACGGGGAATTCACCCCTCCACTTT
.	.	TRBJ2-1	TRBV5-4	CASSLEASYEQFF	TGTGCCAGCAGCTTGGAGGCTAGCTATGAGCAGTTCTTC
.	.	TRBJ1-1	TRBV7-2	CASSLGGRNTEAFF	TGTGCCAGCAGCTTAGGGGGCAGGAACACTGAAGCTTTCTTT
.	TRBD1	TRBJ1-2	TRBV6-5	CASSRDRGGYTF	TGTGCCAGCAGCCGTGACAGGGGAGGCTACACCTTC
.	.	TRBJ1-1	TRBV6-6	CASSRSRPEGNTEAFF	TGTGCCAGCAGTCGATCCCGCCCAGAGGGGAACACTGAAGCTTTCTTT
.	.	TRBJ1-1	TRBV15	CATSRDPGKAFF	TGTGCCACCAGCAGAGATCCGGGGAAAGCTTTCTTT
.	.	TRBJ1-3	TRBV5-5	CASSLSRGQTSGNTIYF	TGTGCCAGCAGCTTGAGTCGGGGACAAACCTCTGGAAACACCATATATTTT
.	.	TRBJ2-1	TRBV6-1	CASSETPSSYNEQFF	TGTGCCAGCAGTGAAACCCCCAGCTCCTACAATGAGCAGTTCTTC
.	TRBD1	TRBJ2-5	TRBV18	CASSQMDRVETQYF	TGTGCCAGCTCACAAATGGACAGGGTTGAGACCCAGTACTTC
.	.	TRBJ2-3	TRBV7-9	CASSPGSSADTQYF	TGTGCCAGCAGCCCCGGGTCCTCCGCAGATACGCAGTATTTT
.	.	TRBJ1-6	TRBV19	CASTLQGSSYNSPLHF	TGTGCCAGTACTCTTCAGGGCAGCTCCTATAATTCACCCCTCCACTTT
.	.	TRBJ1-6	TRBV10-3	CAISERGGSYNSPLHF	TGTGCCATCAGTGAGAGGGGCGGCTCCTATAATTCACCCCTCCACTTT
once	TRBD2	TRBJ2-5	TRBV6-5	CASSFSITSGKETQYF	TGTGCCAGCAGTTTCAGTATCACTAGCGGGAAAGAGACCCAGTACTTC
.	TRBD1	TRBJ2-7	TRBV12-5	CASGSGQGAVYEQYF	TGTGCTAGTGGTTCCGGACAGGGGGCAGTCTACGAGCAGTACTTC
.	TRBD1	TRBJ1-5	TRBV7-8	CASSSQGTVEPQHF	TGTGCCAGCAGCTCACAGGGGACGGTTGAGCCCCAGCATTTT
.	.	TRBJ2-1	TRBV12-5	CASGLTSGGGYNEQFF	TGTGCTAGTGGTTTGACGTCGGGGGGCGGGTACAATGAGCAGTTCTTC
few	TRBD1	TRBJ1-6	TRBV7-9	CASSRTGGANSPLHF	TGTGCCAGCAGCCGAACAGGGGGCGCAAATTCACCCCTCCACTTT
.	TRBD1	TRBJ2-2	TRBV11-3	CASSLTGTGPGELFF	TGTGCCAGCAGCTTGACCGGGACAGGGCCCGGGGAGCTGTTTTTT